Shown below are 3 T cell receptor beta chains from a single sample sequenced in a study of CD8 T cells in ankylosing spondylitis. A single record per CDR3 protein comes from TCRdb applying MiXCR to the 5' RACE reads. The sample lists around 35,000 distinct CDR3 sequences, about an eighth seen once, with approximately 33% in the top ten. Source material: synovial fluid, either unsorted or a sorted T cell fraction (not recorded which). The source is a male donor with ankylosing spondylitis.

This clonotype was picked up a small number of times. This chain links TRBV7-9 with TRBJ2-1; D is ambiguous. CDR1 SEHNR and CDR2 FQNEAQ come from the germline V gene (reference sequence). V gave up 7 bases and J gave up 10 bases, with 11 bases separating them. The CDR3 is 11 amino acids. CDR3 bases: TGTGCCAGCATAGGAGCGAGGGAGCAGTTCTTC. Its translation is CASIGAREQFF.

The table lists this clonotype with many counts. The CDR3 protein is CSARVGLAGNEQFF. DNA for the CDR3: TGCAGTGCTAGAGTGGGACTAGCGGGGAATGAGCAGTTCTTC. This rearrangement joins TRBV20-1 to TRBJ2-1; the match to TRBD2 covers 13 bases. Looked up from germline, CDR1 is DFQATT and CDR2 is SNEGSKA (reference sequence). The CDR3 has 14 amino acids. The junction had 1 base not matched to a gene; V was cut back by 1 base and J by 7 bases.

Only a few counts were recorded for this clonotype. The chain couples TRBV24-1 to TRBJ2-7; D not resolved. The ends were cut back, 3 bases at V and 4 bases at J, with 9 bases in the middle. The CDR3 loop spans 13 amino acids. Germline V gene data show CDR1 as KGHDR and CDR2 as SFDVKD. The CDR3 protein is CATSDTRAYEQYF. Here the CDR3 DNA reads TGTGCCACCAGTGATACCCGGGCTTACGAGCAGTACTTC.